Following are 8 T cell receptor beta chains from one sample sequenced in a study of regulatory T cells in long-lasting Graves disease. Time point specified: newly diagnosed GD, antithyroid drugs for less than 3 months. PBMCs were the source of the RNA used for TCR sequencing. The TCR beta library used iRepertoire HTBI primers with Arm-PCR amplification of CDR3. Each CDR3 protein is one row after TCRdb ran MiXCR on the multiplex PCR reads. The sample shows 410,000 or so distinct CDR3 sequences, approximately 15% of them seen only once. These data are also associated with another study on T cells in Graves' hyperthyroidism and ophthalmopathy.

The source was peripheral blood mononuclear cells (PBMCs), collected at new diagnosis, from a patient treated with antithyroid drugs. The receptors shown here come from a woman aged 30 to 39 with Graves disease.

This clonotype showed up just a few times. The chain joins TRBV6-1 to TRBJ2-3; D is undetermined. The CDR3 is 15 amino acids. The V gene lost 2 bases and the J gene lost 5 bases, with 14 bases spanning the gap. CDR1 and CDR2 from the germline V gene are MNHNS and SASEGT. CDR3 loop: CASSEYKWPGDTQYF. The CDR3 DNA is TGTGCCAGCAGTGAATATAAGTGGCCGGGAGATACGCAGTATTTT.

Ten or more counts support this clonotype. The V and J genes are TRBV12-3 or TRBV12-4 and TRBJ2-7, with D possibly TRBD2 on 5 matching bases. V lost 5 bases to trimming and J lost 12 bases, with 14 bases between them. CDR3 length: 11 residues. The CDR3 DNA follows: TGTGCCAGCAGTCAATCACTAGTCTTGTACTTC. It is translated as CASSQSLVLYF.

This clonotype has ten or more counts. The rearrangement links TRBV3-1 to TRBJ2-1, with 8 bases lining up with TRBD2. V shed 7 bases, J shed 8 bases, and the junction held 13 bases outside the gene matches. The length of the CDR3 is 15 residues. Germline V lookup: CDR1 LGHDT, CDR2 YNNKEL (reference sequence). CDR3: CASTPGRGGFDEQFF. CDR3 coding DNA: TGTGCCAGCACCCCCGGGAGGGGGGGTTTCGATGAGCAGTTCTTC.

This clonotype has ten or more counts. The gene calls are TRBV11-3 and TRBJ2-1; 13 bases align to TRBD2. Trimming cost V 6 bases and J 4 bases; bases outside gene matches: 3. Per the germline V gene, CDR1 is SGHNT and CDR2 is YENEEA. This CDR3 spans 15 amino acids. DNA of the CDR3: TGTGCCAGCAGACTACTAGCGGGAGGGTACAATGAGCAGTTCTTC. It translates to CASRLLAGGYNEQFF. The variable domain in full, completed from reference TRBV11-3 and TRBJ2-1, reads EAGVVQSPRYKIIEKKQPVAFWCNPISGHNTLYWYLQNLGQGPELLIRYENEEAVDDSQLPKDRFSAERLKGVDSTLKIQPAELGDSAVYLCASRLLAGGYNEQFFGPGTRLTVL.

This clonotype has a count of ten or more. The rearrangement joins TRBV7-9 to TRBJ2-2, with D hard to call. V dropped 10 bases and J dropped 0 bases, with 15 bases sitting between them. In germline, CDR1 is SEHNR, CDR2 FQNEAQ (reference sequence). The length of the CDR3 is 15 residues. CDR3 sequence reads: CATPGQRPNTGELFF. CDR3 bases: TGTGCCACCCCGGGCCAGCGACCGAACACCGGGGAGCTGTTTTTT.

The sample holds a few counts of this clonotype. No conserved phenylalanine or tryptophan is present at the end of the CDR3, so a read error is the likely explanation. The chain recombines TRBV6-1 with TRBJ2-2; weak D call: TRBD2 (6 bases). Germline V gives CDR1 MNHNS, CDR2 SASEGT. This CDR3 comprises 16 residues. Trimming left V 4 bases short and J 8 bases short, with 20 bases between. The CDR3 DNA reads TGTGCCAGCAGTGCTGTAGGGAGGACTGGGACTGGGGAGCTGTTTTCT. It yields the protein CASSAVGRTGTGELFS.

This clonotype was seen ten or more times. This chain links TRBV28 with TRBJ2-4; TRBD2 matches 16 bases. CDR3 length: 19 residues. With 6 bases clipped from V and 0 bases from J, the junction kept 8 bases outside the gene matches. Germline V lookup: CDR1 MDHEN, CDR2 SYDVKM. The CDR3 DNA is TGTGCCAGCAGCGGGGGACTAGCGGGAGGGATTCTAGCCAAAAACATTCAGTACTTC. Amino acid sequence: CASSGGLAGGILAKNIQYF.

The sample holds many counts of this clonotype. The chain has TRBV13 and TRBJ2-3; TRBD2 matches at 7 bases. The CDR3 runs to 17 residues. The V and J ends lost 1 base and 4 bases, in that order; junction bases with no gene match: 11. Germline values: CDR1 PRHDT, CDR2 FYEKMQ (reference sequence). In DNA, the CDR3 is TGTGCCAGCAGCTTAGAGGGTGGCGGGAGAGGGGCAGATACGCAGTATTTT. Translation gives CASSLEGGGRGADTQYF.